A selection of T cell receptor beta chains follows, all from one sample in a study of blood T cell repertoires in COVID-19. TCRdb's copy holds only in-frame clones and misses some; the assay was immunoSEQ multiplex PCR. The table has roughly 430,000 clones, about 88% seen once. Material: PBMCs or T cells enriched from blood (not recorded which). These receptors all stem from a woman aged 18-30 years who had been exposed to COVID-19. CDR3s include the opening cysteine and the closing phenylalanine or tryptophan. The D gene is left open where the match is weak. Clone size is stated in some rows and not others, as once, few, many or a class when expanded.

V gene: TRBV18; clone size: NA; D gene: TRBD1; J gene: TRBJ2-7; CDR3 DNA: TGTGCCAGCTCACACCTTGGACAGGGTAGCCGGGGGAACCACGAGCAGTACTTC; CDR3 protein: CASSHLGQGSRGNHEQYF
V gene: TRBV4-1; clone size: once; D gene: NA; J gene: TRBJ2-3; CDR3 DNA: TGCGCCAGCAGCCAAGAACCTCTAGCCGGAGGTGTGGATACGCAGTATTTT; CDR3 protein: CASSQEPLAGGVDTQYF
V gene: TRBV6-5; clone size: NA; D gene: TRBD2; J gene: TRBJ2-7; CDR3 DNA: TGTGCCAGCAGTCCATGGACTAGAAATGAGGAGCAGTACTTC; CDR3 protein: CASSPWTRNEEQYF
V gene: TRBV9; clone size: NA; D gene: TRBD1; J gene: TRBJ2-7; CDR3 DNA: TGTGCCAGCAGCCTCCGGGACAGGGTGGACGAGCAGTACTTC; CDR3 protein: CASSLRDRVDEQYF
V gene: TRBV28; clone size: NA; D gene: NA; J gene: TRBJ2-7; CDR3 DNA: TGTGCCAGCAACCCCGGGGGAGGCTCCTACGAGCAGTACTTC; CDR3 protein: CASNPGGGSYEQYF
V gene: TRBV5-1; clone size: NA; D gene: NA; J gene: TRBJ2-2; CDR3 DNA: TGCGCCAGCAGCCCAGGACAGAACACCGGGGAGCTGTTTTTT; CDR3 protein: CASSPGQNTGELFF
V gene: TRBV25-1; clone size: NA; D gene: TRBD1; J gene: TRBJ1-3; CDR3 DNA: TGTGCCAGCAAAGACAGGGGGCTTGGAAACACCATATATTTT; CDR3 protein: CASKDRGLGNTIYF
V gene: TRBV27; clone size: NA; D gene: NA; J gene: TRBJ2-2; CDR3 DNA: TGTGCCAGCAGTGAATGGGCCTTGACCGGGGAGCTGTTTTTT; CDR3 protein: CASSEWALTGELFF
V gene: TRBV19; clone size: NA; D gene: NA; J gene: TRBJ1-1; CDR3 DNA: TGTGCCAGTAGTCCTTTAGTACGGGTAGACGCTGAAGCTTTCTTT; CDR3 protein: CASSPLVRVDAEAFF
V gene: TRBV28; clone size: NA; D gene: TRBD1; J gene: TRBJ2-5; CDR3 DNA: TGTGCCAGCAGTTTACAGGGGGCTGGAGTAGAGACCCAGTACTTC; CDR3 protein: CASSLQGAGVETQYF
V gene: TRBV6-5; clone size: NA; D gene: NA; J gene: TRBJ1-5; CDR3 DNA: TGTGCCAGCAGCCCCAGTAGACAGTTGCCCCAGCATTTT; CDR3 protein: CASSPSRQLPQHF
V gene: TRBV27; clone size: NA; D gene: NA; J gene: TRBJ2-1; CDR3 DNA: TGTGCCAGCAGTTCAGGAAAGGGGAACAATGAGCAGTTCTTC; CDR3 protein: CASSSGKGNNEQFF
V gene: TRBV6-6; clone size: NA; D gene: TRBD2; J gene: TRBJ2-1; CDR3 DNA: TGTGCCAGCAGTCCGACTCGACTAGCGGGAGGGCCGAATGAGCAGTTCTTC; CDR3 protein: CASSPTRLAGGPNEQFF
V gene: TRBV30; clone size: NA; D gene: NA; J gene: TRBJ1-2; CDR3 DNA: TGTGCCTGGAGTGTAGAAGGAGGGGCTGGAGGCTACACCTTC; CDR3 protein: CAWSVEGGAGGYTF
V gene: TRBV7-3; clone size: NA; D gene: TRBD1; J gene: TRBJ2-1; CDR3 DNA: TGTGCCAGCAGCTCGACAGGGGATGAGCAGTTCTTC; CDR3 protein: CASSSTGDEQFF
V gene: TRBV20-1; clone size: NA; D gene: TRBD1; J gene: TRBJ2-3; CDR3 DNA: TGCAGTGCTAGTCCCGGGACAGGGCGAGCAGATACGCAGTATTTT; CDR3 protein: CSASPGTGRADTQYF
V gene: TRBV12-3/TRBV12-4; clone size: once; D gene: TRBD2; J gene: TRBJ2-1; CDR3 DNA: TGTGCCAGCAGTAGGGACTACTTGGAGCAGTTCTTC; CDR3 protein: CASSRDYLEQFF
V gene: TRBV28; clone size: NA; D gene: NA; J gene: TRBJ1-1; CDR3 DNA: TGTGCCAGCAGTTTACCAGTTATGAACACTGAAGCTTTCTTT; CDR3 protein: CASSLPVMNTEAFF
V gene: TRBV6-5; clone size: NA; D gene: NA; J gene: TRBJ1-2; CDR3 DNA: TGTGCCAGCGACCAGGGAAGTGGGTATGGCTACACCTTC; CDR3 protein: CASDQGSGYGYTF
V gene: TRBV9; clone size: NA; D gene: TRBD2; J gene: TRBJ2-7; CDR3 DNA: TGTGCCAGCAGCGTTCACGGGACTAGCGACTACGAGCAGTACTTC; CDR3 protein: CASSVHGTSDYEQYF
V gene: TRBV27; clone size: NA; D gene: NA; J gene: TRBJ1-4; CDR3 DNA: TGTGCCAGCACAGGGGCAACTAATGAAAAACTGTTTTTT; CDR3 protein: CASTGATNEKLFF
V gene: TRBV29-1; clone size: once; D gene: TRBD1; J gene: TRBJ1-2; CDR3 DNA: TGCAGCGCTAGACAGGGGACCTATGGCTACACCTTC; CDR3 protein: CSARQGTYGYTF
V gene: TRBV7-2; clone size: NA; D gene: TRBD1; J gene: TRBJ1-5; CDR3 DNA: TGTGCCAGCAGCGGCATGGGCAGGGGGAATCAGCCCCAGCATTTT; CDR3 protein: CASSGMGRGNQPQHF
V gene: TRBV28; clone size: NA; D gene: TRBD1; J gene: TRBJ1-2; CDR3 DNA: TGTGCCAGCAGGAGCCCTTTCGACAGGGGGGGTGGCTACACCTTC; CDR3 protein: CASRSPFDRGGGYTF
V gene: TRBV7-6; clone size: NA; D gene: NA; J gene: TRBJ2-6; CDR3 DNA: TGTGCCAGCAGCCCGCAGGGAACTGGGGCCAACGTCCTGACTTTC; CDR3 protein: CASSPQGTGANVLTF
V gene: TRBV4-1; clone size: once; D gene: TRBD1; J gene: TRBJ1-5; CDR3 DNA: TGCGCCAGCAGCCAAGTTGGGACAGGTAGCAATCAGCCCCAGCATTTT; CDR3 protein: CASSQVGTGSNQPQHF
V gene: TRBV7-6; clone size: few; D gene: TRBD2; J gene: TRBJ2-1; CDR3 DNA: TGTGCCAGCAGCTTAGCAGCGGGGGGGTACAATGAGCAGTTCTTC; CDR3 protein: CASSLAAGGYNEQFF
V gene: TRBV28; clone size: NA; D gene: NA; J gene: TRBJ1-5; CDR3 DNA: TGTGCCAGCAGTCCCTTGGTCAGGGTTCAGCCCCAGCATTTT; CDR3 protein: CASSPLVRVQPQHF